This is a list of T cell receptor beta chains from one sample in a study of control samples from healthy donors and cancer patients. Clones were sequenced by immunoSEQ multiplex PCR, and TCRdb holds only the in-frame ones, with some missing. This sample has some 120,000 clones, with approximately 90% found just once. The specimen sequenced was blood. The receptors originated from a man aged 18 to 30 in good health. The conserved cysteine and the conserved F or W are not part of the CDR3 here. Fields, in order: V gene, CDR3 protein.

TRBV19 ASTPGQFTLQPQH
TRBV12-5 ASGPKSHYEQY
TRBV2 ASSGAGTYEQY
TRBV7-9 ASSLDRGARGNTIY
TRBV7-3 ASSPYAGRDRYGYT
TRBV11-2 ASSLVGAGANYGYT
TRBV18 ASSPGTGNQPQH
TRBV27 ASSPWTGGSWDYGYT
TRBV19 ASSIAGQGGLGYT
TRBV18 ASSPVTSVGYGYT
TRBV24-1 ATSDRQGSYNEQF
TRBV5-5 ASSLLAGSTDTQY
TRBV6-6 ASSYRTGGWTEAF
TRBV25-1 ASSQRAGDEKLF
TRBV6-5 ASSYRGVGTEAF
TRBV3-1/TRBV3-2 ASSQLTGTEAF
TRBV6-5 ASKIQGLGSPLH
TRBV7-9 ASSPRTGLAKNIQY
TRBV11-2 ASSWGRGNEKLF
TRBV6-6 ATTPGRGPPQH